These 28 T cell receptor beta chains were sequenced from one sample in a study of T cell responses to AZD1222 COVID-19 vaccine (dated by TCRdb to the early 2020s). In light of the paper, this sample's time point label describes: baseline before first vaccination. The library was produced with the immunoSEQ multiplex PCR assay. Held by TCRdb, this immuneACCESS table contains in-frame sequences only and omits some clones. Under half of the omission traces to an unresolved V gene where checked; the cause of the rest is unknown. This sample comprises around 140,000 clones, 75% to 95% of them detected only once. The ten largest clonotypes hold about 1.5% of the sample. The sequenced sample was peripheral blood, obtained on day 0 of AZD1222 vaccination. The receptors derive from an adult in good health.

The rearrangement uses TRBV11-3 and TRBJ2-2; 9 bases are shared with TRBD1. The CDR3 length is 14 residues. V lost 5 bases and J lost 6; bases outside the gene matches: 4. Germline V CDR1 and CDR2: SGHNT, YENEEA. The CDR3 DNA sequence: TGTGCCAGCAGCCCGCGGACAGGGGCCGGGGAGCTGTTTTTT. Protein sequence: CASSPRTGAGELFF.

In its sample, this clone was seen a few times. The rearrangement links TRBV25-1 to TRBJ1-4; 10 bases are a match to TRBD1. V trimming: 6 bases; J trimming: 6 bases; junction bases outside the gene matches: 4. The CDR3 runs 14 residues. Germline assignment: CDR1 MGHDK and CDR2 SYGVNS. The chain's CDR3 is CASRLTGGDEKLFF. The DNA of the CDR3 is TGTGCCAGCAGGTTGACAGGGGGCGATGAAAAACTGTTTTTT. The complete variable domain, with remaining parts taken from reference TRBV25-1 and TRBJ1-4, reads EADIYQTPRYLVIGTGKKITLECSQTMGHDKMYWYQQDPGMELHLIHYSYGVNSTEKGDLSSESTVSRIRTEHFPLTLESARPSHTSQYLCASRLTGGDEKLFFGSGTQLSVL.

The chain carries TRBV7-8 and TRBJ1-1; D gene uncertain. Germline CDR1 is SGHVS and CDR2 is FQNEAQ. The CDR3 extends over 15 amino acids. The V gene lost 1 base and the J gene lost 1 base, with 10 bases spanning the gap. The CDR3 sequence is CASSLVLVPNTEAFF. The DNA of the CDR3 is TGTGCCAGCAGCTTAGTTCTCGTCCCGAACACTGAAGCTTTCTTT. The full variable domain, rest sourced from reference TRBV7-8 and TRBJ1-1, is GAGVSQSPRYKVAKRGQDVALRCDPISGHVSLFWYQQALGQGPEFLTYFQNEAQLDKSGLPSDRFFAERPEGSVSTLKIQRTQQEDSAVYLCASSLVLVPNTEAFFGQGTRLTVV.

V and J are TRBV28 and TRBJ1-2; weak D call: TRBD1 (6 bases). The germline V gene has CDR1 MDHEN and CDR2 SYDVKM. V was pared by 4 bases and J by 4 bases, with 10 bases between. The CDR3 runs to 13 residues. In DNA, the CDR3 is TGTGCCAGCAGTTCCGGGACACCCTATGGCTACACCTTC. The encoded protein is CASSSGTPYGYTF.

The CDR3 here is CASSYSGTGGSPLHF. For the CDR3, the DNA is TGTGCCAGCAGTTACTCCGGGACAGGGGGCTCACCCCTCCACTTT. The V gene is TRBV6-5, the J gene TRBJ1-6, with TRBD1 identical over 12 bases. Trimming cost V 0 bases and J 10 bases; bases outside gene matches: 1. The germline V gene has CDR1 MNHEY and CDR2 SVGAGI. The CDR3 totals 15 residues.

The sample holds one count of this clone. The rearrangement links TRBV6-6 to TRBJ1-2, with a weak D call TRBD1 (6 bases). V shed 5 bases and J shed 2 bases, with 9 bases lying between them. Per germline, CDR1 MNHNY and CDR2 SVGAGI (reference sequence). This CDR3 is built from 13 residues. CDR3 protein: CASSVTGNYGYTF. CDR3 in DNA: TGTGCCAGCAGTGTAACAGGGAACTATGGCTACACCTTC.

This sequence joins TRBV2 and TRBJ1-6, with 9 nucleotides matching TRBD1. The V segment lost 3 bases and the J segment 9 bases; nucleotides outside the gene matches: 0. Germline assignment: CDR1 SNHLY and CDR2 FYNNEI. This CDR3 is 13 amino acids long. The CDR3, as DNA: TGTGCCAGCAGTGAGGGACAGGGTTCACCCCTCCACTTT. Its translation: CASSEGQGSPLHF.

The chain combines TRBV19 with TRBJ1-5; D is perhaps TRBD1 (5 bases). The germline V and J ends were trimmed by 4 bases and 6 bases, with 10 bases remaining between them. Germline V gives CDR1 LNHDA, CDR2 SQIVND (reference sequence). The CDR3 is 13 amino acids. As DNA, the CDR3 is TGTGCCAGTAGTAGGTCACAGGTTCAGCCCCAGCATTTT. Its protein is CASSRSQVQPQHF.

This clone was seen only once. Here the CDR3 reads CASSPGQGVFSGANVLTF. Here the CDR3 DNA reads TGTGCCAGCAGTCCGGGACAGGGGGTATTCTCTGGGGCCAACGTCCTGACTTTC. The rearrangement uses TRBV27 and TRBJ2-6; 11 bases line up with TRBD1. This CDR3 spans 18 amino acids. Germline V gives CDR1 MNHEY, CDR2 SMNVEV (reference sequence). V shed 5 bases and J 0 bases; nucleotides not matched to a gene: 6. The variable domain in full, with the rest retrieved from reference TRBV27 and TRBJ2-6, is EAQVTQNPRYLITVTGKKLTVTCSQNMNHEYMSWYRQDPGLGLRQIYYSMNVEVTDKGDVPEGYKVSRKEKRNFPLILESPSPNQTSLYFCASSPGQGVFSGANVLTFGAGSRLTVL.

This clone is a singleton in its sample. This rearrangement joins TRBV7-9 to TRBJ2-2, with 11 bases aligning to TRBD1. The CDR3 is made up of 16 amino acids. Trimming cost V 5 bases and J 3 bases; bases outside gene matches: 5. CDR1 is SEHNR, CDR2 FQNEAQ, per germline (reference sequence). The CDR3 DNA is TGTGCCAGCAGCCAGGACAGGGGGCTTGACACCGGGGAGCTGTTTTTT. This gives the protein CASSQDRGLDTGELFF.

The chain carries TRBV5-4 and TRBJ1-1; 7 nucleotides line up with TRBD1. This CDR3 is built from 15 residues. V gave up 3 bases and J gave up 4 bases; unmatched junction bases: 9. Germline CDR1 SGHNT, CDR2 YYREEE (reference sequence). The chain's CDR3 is CASSSQRGLGTEAFF. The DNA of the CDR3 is TGTGCCAGCAGCTCTCAAAGGGGGCTGGGCACTGAAGCTTTCTTT.

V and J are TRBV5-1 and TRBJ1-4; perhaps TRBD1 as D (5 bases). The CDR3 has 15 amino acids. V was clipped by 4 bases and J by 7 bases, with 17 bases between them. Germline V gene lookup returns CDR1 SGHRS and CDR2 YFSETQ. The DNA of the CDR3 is TGCGCCAGCAGCCTTGCCGGGGGTTCGGGTGAAAAACTGTTTTTT. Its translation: CASSLAGGSGEKLFF.

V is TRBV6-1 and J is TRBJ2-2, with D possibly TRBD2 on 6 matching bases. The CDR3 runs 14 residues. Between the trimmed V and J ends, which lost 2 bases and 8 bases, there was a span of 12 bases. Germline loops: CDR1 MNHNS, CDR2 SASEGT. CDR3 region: CASSEWGDVGELFF. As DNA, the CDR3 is TGTGCCAGCAGTGAATGGGGGGACGTGGGGGAGCTGTTTTTT.

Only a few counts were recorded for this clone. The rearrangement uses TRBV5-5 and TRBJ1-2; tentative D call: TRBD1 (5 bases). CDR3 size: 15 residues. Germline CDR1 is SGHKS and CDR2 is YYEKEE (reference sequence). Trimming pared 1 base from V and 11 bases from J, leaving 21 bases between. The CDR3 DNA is TGTGCCAGCAGCTTGATGCCGGGGGAGGGCTCAGGGTACACCTTC. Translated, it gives CASSLMPGEGSGYTF.

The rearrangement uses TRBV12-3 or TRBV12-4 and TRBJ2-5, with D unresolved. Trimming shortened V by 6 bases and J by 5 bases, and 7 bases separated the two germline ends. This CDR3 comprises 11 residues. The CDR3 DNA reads TGTGCCAGCAGATCACACGAGACCCAGTACTTC. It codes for CASRSHETQYF.

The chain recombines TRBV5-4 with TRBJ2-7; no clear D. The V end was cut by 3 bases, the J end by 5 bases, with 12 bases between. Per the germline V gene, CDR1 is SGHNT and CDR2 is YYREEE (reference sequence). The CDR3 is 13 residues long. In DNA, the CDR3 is TGTGCCAGCAGCTCTTCGAGAGAGAACGAGCAGTACTTC. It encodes CASSSSRENEQYF.

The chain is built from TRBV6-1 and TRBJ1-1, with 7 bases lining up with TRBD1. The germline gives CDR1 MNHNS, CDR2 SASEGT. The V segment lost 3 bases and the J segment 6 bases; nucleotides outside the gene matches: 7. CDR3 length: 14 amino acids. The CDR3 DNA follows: TGTGCCAGCAGTGATGACAGGGTCAGGCCTGAAGCTTTCTTT. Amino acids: CASSDDRVRPEAFF.

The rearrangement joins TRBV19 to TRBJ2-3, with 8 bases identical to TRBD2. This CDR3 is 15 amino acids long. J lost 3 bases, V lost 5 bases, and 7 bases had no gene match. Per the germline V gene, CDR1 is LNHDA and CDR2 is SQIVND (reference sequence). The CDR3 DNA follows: TGTGCCAGTAGTTTAACGGGAGGGCCGACAGATACGCAGTATTTT. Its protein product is CASSLTGGPTDTQYF.

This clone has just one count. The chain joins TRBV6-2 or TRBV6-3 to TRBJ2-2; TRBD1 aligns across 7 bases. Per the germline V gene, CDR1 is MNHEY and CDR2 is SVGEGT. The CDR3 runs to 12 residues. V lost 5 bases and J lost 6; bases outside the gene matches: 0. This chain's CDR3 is CASSTGAGELFF. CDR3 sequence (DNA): TGTGCCAGCAGTACAGGGGCCGGGGAGCTGTTTTTT.

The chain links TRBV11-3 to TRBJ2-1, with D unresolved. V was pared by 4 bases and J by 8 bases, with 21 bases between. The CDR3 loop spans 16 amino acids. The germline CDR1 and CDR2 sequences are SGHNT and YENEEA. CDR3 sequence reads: CASSSRSVSYNYEQFF. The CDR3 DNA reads TGTGCCAGCAGCTCAAGATCGGTATCTTACAATTATGAGCAGTTCTTC.

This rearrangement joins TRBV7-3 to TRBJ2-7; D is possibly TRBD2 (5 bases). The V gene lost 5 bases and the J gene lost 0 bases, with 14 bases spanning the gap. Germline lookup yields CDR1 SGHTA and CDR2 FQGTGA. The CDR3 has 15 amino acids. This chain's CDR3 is CASSPHGGSSYEQYF. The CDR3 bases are TGTGCCAGCAGCCCCCATGGTGGGAGCTCCTACGAGCAGTACTTC.

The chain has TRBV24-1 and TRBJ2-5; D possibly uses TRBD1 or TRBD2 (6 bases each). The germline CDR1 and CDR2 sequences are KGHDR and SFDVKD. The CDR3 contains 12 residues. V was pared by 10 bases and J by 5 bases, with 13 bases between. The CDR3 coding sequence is TGTGCCACGTCGAGGGGGGTGGAGACCCAGTACTTC. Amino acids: CATSRGVETQYF.

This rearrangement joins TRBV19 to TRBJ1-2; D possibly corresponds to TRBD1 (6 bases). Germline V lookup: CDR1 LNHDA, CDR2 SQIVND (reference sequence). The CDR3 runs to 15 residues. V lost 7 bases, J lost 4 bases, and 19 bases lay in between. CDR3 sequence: CASNQGYGLVYGYTF. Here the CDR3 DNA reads TGTGCCAGTAATCAGGGGTATGGGCTCGTCTATGGCTACACCTTC.

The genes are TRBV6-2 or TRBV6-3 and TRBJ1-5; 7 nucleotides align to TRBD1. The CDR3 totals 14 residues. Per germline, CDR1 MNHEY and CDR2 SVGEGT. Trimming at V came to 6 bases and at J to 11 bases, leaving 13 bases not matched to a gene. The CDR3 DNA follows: TGTGCCAGCAGCAACGACAGGGCGGAGTGGGCCCAGCATTTT. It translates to CASSNDRAEWAQHF.

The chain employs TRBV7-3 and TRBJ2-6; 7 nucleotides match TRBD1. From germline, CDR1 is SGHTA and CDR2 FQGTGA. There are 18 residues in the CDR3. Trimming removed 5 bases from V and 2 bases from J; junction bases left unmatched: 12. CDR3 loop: CASSLGDRTSPGANVLTF. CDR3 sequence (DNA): TGTGCCAGCAGCCTCGGGGACAGAACCTCTCCTGGGGCCAACGTCCTGACTTTC. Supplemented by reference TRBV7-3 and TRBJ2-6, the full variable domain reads GAGVSQTPSNKVTEKGKYVELRCDPISGHTALYWYRQSLGQGPEFLIYFQGTGAADDSGLPNDRFFAVRPEGSVSTLKIQRTERGDSAVYLCASSLGDRTSPGANVLTFGAGSRLTVL.

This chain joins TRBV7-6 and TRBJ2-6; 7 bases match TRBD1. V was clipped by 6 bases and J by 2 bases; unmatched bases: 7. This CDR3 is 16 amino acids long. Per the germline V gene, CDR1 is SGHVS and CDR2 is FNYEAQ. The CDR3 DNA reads TGTGCCAGCAGTCATACGCAGGGGGCTGGGGCCAACGTCCTGACTTTC. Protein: CASSHTQGAGANVLTF. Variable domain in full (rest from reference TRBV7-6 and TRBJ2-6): GAGVSQSPRYKVTKRGQDVALRCDPISGHVSLYWYRQALGQGPEFLTYFNYEAQQDKSGLPNDRFSAERPEGSISTLTIQRTEQRDSAMYRCASSHTQGAGANVLTFGAGSRLTVL.

In nucleotides, the CDR3 is TGTGCCACCAGCAGAGTCGTCGGAGTCGGAGGGGGTTCACCCCTCCACTTT. The encoded protein is CATSRVVGVGGGSPLHF. The chain is built from TRBV15 and TRBJ1-6; D might be TRBD1 (6 bases). The CDR3 totals 17 residues. Per the germline V gene, CDR1 is LNHNV and CDR2 is YYDKDF (reference sequence). V dropped 1 base and J dropped 9 bases, with 19 bases sitting between them.

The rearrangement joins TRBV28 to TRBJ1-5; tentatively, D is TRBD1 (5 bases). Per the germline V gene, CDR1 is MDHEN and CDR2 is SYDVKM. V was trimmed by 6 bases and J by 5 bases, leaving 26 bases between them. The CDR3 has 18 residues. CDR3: CASSLRVQGGFRDQPQHF. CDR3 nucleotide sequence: TGTGCCAGCAGCCTTAGGGTCCAGGGAGGGTTTCGCGATCAGCCCCAGCATTTT.